These T cell receptor beta chains were read from a single sample in a study of shared clonotypes between healthy human individuals. Assay: immunoSEQ multiplex PCR; the TCRdb copy retains only in-frame clones and omits some. The sample carries about 1.1 million clones, roughly 77% recorded once. Source material: memory CD4+ T cells from PBMCs. These receptors came from a young man in good health. Some clones in this sample may be carry-over from other donors' samples. Each CDR3 is given with its conserved first and last residue. Fields, in order: clone size, V gene, J gene, D gene, CDR3 DNA, CDR3 protein. The D gene is left open where the match is weak. For some rows the clone size is stated as once, few or many, or as a class when expanded; others skip it.

NA	TRBV5-8	TRBJ2-3	NA	TGTGCCAGCCGGGACACAGATACGCAGTATTTT	CASRDTDTQYF
NA	TRBV4-3	TRBJ2-1	NA	TGCGCCAGCAGCCATGATAGCGGTGAATACAATGAGCAGTTCTTC	CASSHDSGEYNEQFF
NA	TRBV19	TRBJ1-1	NA	TGTGCCAGTAGTATCGAACTCTGGACAGCCCTGAACACTGAAGCTTTCTTT	CASSIELWTALNTEAFF
NA	TRBV7-8	TRBJ2-7	NA	TGTGCCAGCAGCCCTGAAAGCGGGCTGGTGGGTTACGAGCAGTACTTC	CASSPESGLVGYEQYF
NA	TRBV11-3	TRBJ2-1	NA	TGTGCCAGCAGCTTAGGAGGTCTGGAGGTAGGGCGTGAGCAGTTCTTC	CASSLGGLEVGREQFF
NA	TRBV4-1	TRBJ1-4	NA	TGCGCCAGCAGCCAAGGAAGCGCTTCCGGGGAAAAACTGTTTTTT	CASSQGSASGEKLFF
NA	TRBV7-2	TRBJ1-1	TRBD1	TGTGCCAGCGACTTCCGGGACAGGGCATCATTAGCTTTCTTT	CASDFRDRASLAFF
NA	TRBV9	TRBJ2-5	TRBD2	TGTGCCAGCAGCGTGGGGACTAGTCCAGAGACCCAGTACTTC	CASSVGTSPETQYF
NA	TRBV19	TRBJ2-3	TRBD2	TGTGCCAGTAGTACGAGCGGGAGGAACGCAGATACGCAGTATTTT	CASSTSGRNADTQYF
once	TRBV6-6	TRBJ1-3	NA	TGTGCCAGCAGTTCCGCCCAGGGACGACCTGGAAACACCATATATTTT	CASSSAQGRPGNTIYF
NA	TRBV18	TRBJ2-3	TRBD1	TGTGCCAGCTCACCGAGGTCAGGGGGTAGAGATACGCAGTATTTT	CASSPRSGGRDTQYF
NA	TRBV7-9	TRBJ2-6	NA	TGTGCCAGCAGCTCCAATTTCCCGGGGACTGGGGCCAACGTCCTGACTTTC	CASSSNFPGTGANVLTF
NA	TRBV7-2	TRBJ2-7	NA	TGTGCCAGCAGCTTAAGGCCCTACGAGCAGTACTTC	CASSLRPYEQYF
NA	TRBV5-1	TRBJ2-7	TRBD2	TGCGCCAGCAGCTCCCCCCCAGCGGGAGCATCCGAGCAGTACTTC	CASSSPPAGASEQYF
NA	TRBV7-8	TRBJ1-1	NA	TGTGCCAGCAGCTTAGGGGGTAAACAATTCGACGCTTTCTTT	CASSLGGKQFDAFF
NA	TRBV29-1	TRBJ1-2	NA	TGCAGCGTTGACAGGGGTAGGGGGAACTATGGCTACACCTTC	CSVDRGRGNYGYTF
once	TRBV30	TRBJ2-1	NA	TGTGCCTGGAGTGGGACCAGCGGACCACAGAACGAGCAGTTCTTC	CAWSGTSGPQNEQFF
NA	TRBV9	TRBJ2-2	NA	TGTGCCAGCAGCGGGCGCGTTACCGGGGAGCTGTTTTTT	CASSGRVTGELFF
NA	TRBV15	TRBJ1-5	NA	TGTGCCACCACCTTAGGGGCGGCTCAGCCCCAGCATTTT	CATTLGAAQPQHF
NA	TRBV7-8	TRBJ2-6	NA	TGTGCCAGCAGCTCCACCGGGACAATTGGGGCTGGGGCCAACGTCCTGACTTTC	CASSSTGTIGAGANVLTF
NA	TRBV18	TRBJ1-5	NA	TGTGCCAGCTCGGGGACCAGGGACCAGCCCCAGCATTTT	CASSGTRDQPQHF
once	TRBV30	TRBJ1-2	NA	TGTGCCAGGATCGGCGGGGATAGCTACACCTTC	CARIGGDSYTF